Below are 10 T cell receptor beta chains sequenced from a single sample in a study of identifying expanded T cells in peripheral blood. Sequencing used immunoSEQ multiplex PCR; TCRdb keeps in-frame clones, though not all of them. The sample shows some 91,000 clones, approximately 88% of them seen only once. Sequenced sample: blood. Receptors were obtained from a person aged 18 to 75 in good health.

This clone has only a few counts. The chain carries TRBV5-1 and TRBJ1-2; unclear D gene. This CDR3 comprises 18 residues. Germline V gives CDR1 SGHRS, CDR2 YFSETQ. V lost 2 bases and J 8 bases, leaving 28 bases between the germline ends. CDR3 protein: CASSFLPALLGRFPGYTF. Written as DNA, the CDR3 is TGCGCCAGCAGCTTCCTCCCGGCCCTACTAGGGAGGTTTCCCGGCTACACCTTC.

This clone was recorded once. The chain combines TRBV14 with TRBJ2-4, with D perhaps TRBD1 (6 bases). The length of the CDR3 is 17 residues. Germline CDR1 reads SGHDN; CDR2 reads FVKESK. Trimming removed 3 bases from V and 1 base from J, with 16 bases in between. CDR3 DNA sequence: TGTGCCAGCAGCCAGGGACAATCCCTACACGCCAAAAACATTCAGTACTTC. Translation: CASSQGQSLHAKNIQYF.

V usage is TRBV2 and J usage is TRBJ2-1; D is unclear. CDR1 is SNHLY and CDR2 is FYNNEI in the germline V gene. Between the trimmed V and J ends, which lost 1 base and 7 bases, there was a span of 5 bases. This CDR3 is built from 12 residues. The chain's CDR3 is CASSEGGNEQFF. CDR3 nucleotide sequence: TGTGCCAGCAGTGAAGGTGGGAATGAGCAGTTCTTC.

This chain uses TRBV19 with TRBJ2-7, with D possibly matching TRBD2 (6 bases). Trimming shortened V by 1 base and J by 1 base, and 8 bases separated the two germline ends. Germline CDR1 LNHDA, CDR2 SQIVND (reference sequence). This CDR3 is built from 14 residues. CDR3 in DNA: TGTGCCAGTAGTATAGGTGGGAGGTCCTACGAGCAGTACTTC. Translating it yields CASSIGGRSYEQYF.

This chain connects TRBV9 to TRBJ1-3; D might be TRBD1 (6 bases). Trimming removed 0 bases at V and 4 bases at J, with 8 bases between. The CDR3 has 14 residues. Per germline, CDR1 SGDLS and CDR2 YYNGEE. The CDR3 bases are TGTGCCAGCAGCGTAGAACAGGGCGGAAACACCATATATTTT. Encoded protein: CASSVEQGGNTIYF.

The J gene is TRBJ1-2, the V gene TRBV28; D is possibly TRBD1 (5 bases). V was shortened by 2 bases and J by 0 bases, with 7 bases between the two germline ends. Germline V gene data show CDR1 as MDHEN and CDR2 as SYDVKM. The CDR3 totals 14 residues. The CDR3 DNA reads as TGTGCCAGCAGTTTAAGGACACCTAACTATGGCTACACCTTC. This encodes CASSLRTPNYGYTF.

The chain uses TRBV2 and TRBJ1-2; weak D call: TRBD1 (6 bases). V gave up 1 base and J gave up 4 bases, with 7 bases separating them. Looked up from germline, CDR1 is SNHLY and CDR2 is FYNNEI. CDR3 length equals 13 residues. CDR3 nucleotides: TGTGCCAGCAGTGAAGAGACAGGCTATGGCTACACCTTC. This sequence encodes CASSEETGYGYTF. The entire variable domain, with the rest obtained from reference TRBV2 and TRBJ1-2, is as follows: EPEVTQTPSHQVTQMGQEVILRCVPISNHLYFYWYRQILGQKVEFLVSFYNNEISEKSEIFDDQFSVERPDGSNFTLKIRSTKLEDSAMYFCASSEETGYGYTFGSGTRLTVV.

The chain combines TRBV15 with TRBJ2-3; 11 bases are a match to TRBD2. Germline values: CDR1 LNHNV, CDR2 YYDKDF (reference sequence). The CDR3 runs to 15 residues. With 2 bases clipped from V and 4 bases from J, the junction kept 2 bases outside the gene matches. CDR3 nucleotides: TGTGCCACCAGCAGACTTAGCGGGGGGGCAGATACGCAGTATTTT. It specifies CATSRLSGGADTQYF.

The chain carries TRBV7-9 and TRBJ2-1, with D possibly being TRBD1 (5 bases). From germline, CDR1 is SEHNR and CDR2 FQNEAQ (reference sequence). V shed 1 base and J shed 6 bases, with 10 bases lying between them. The CDR3 spans 14 residues. The CDR3 region is CASSLETAINEQFF. The CDR3 bases are TGTGCCAGCAGCTTAGAGACAGCAATCAATGAGCAGTTCTTC.

The chain links TRBV5-1 to TRBJ2-4, with a possible D match to TRBD2 (5 bases). Germline CDR1 SGHRS, CDR2 YFSETQ. Trimming pared 0 bases from V and 2 bases from J, leaving 15 bases between. The CDR3 covers 17 residues. The CDR3 reads CASSLEGREGTKNIQYF. For the CDR3, the DNA is TGCGCCAGCAGCTTGGAAGGTCGGGAAGGAACCAAAAACATTCAGTACTTC.